This T cell receptor (beta chain) was documented in a study of blood T cell repertoires in COVID-19. At the level of the study: Sites across the United States, Italy and Spain contributed samples from acute and convalescent COVID-19. The cDNA or gDNA used as material had been derived from T cells, B-cell-depleted T cells, or PBMCs.

Source study methods: Amplification from reference gene primers served as the basis for estimated nucleated cell counts. TCRdb keeps only in-frame clones here, not all; method: immunoSEQ multiplex PCR. V and J calls and clone size are those listed in that table; D and trimming were worked out from the DNA. The data show roughly 80,000 clones, approximately 89% seen once. This clone was recorded only once. Unmatched junction bases numbered 5, after V lost 0 bases and J lost 4 bases. The CDR3 totals 15 residues. Germline V CDR1 and CDR2: KGHSH, LQKENI. This sequence was found in a woman aged 60-75 years with acute or convalescent COVID-19. This rearrangement joins TRBV18 to TRBJ2-7, with 8 nucleotides matching TRBD2. Sequencing was done on a sample of peripheral blood. This CDR3 is CASSPPSGSKYEQYF. The CDR3 DNA sequence: TGTGCCAGCTCACCACCGAGCGGGAGTAAGTACGAGCAGTACTTC.